The T cell receptor (beta chain) under discussion was sequenced for a study of human T cells and chemical hapten exposure (dated by TCRdb to 2020 to 2022). Some background on the complete study: For sensitization, 2% DPC in acetone was applied to a roughly 2 cm by roughly 2 cm area of upper inner arm skin. The patient cohort, mostly female, included alopecia areata with under or over 50% scalp involvement, alopecia totalis and alopecia universalis. Libraries were pooled for sequencing, and per-sample TCR yields varied mainly because of small differences in library volumes within the pool. This study followed changes in the peripheral blood TCR repertoire in vivo during primary and secondary sensitization of alopecia patients to the hapten diphenylcyclopropenone (DPC). Weekly therapeutic DPC doses were additionally applied to the scalp of patients throughout the approximately 23-week study period. Patch testing was performed on the upper back with Finn chambers containing 0.01% DPC, and the patch tests were scored after 6 days according to International Contact Dermatitis Research Group standards. For TCR sequencing, blood came from some 31 alopecia patients at anywhere from one to four time points (pre-sensitization, 2, 6 and 24 weeks). Blood samples were taken from patients before sensitization (week 0) and at 2, 6 and about 24 weeks after DPC sensitization. Summary of the overall study and its limitations: After repeated subsampling, changes were observed in the strength of the expansion versus patch-test correlation and in the threshold at which the correlation became significant. Because all patients had alopecia, a presumed autoimmune disease, the immune response of the patients might differ from that of healthy individuals. The number of PT1 expanded TCRs positively correlated with patch test score, significant at thresholds 8, 16 and 32 but not 4. Expanded TCRs formed significantly more large CDR3 similarity clusters than pre-sensitization or healthy control sets, consistent with antigen-driven responses. DPC sensitization did not change how many TCRs were above 1 in 1000 frequency, and no evidence was found of alterations in global repertoire structure.

The germline V gene encodes CDR1 LGHDT and CDR2 YNNKEL (reference sequence). Including the terminal cysteine and phenylalanine, the CDR3 comprises 16 residues. The read is trimmed to its CDR3 DNA, 48 bases read in frame from base 1. The V and J ends are trimmed by 4 bases and 8 bases, leaving 23 bases between them. The method behind the library was RACE. TCRdb records NextSeq 500 as the sequencer. During library preparation, unique molecular identifiers were attached to individual cDNA molecules so that TCRs could be counted in a quantitative, reproducible way. From each blood RNA sample, both TCR alpha and TCR beta chains were sequenced. On the authors' methods: The median number of TCRs per sample was 95,638, ranging from roughly 23,224 to 700,000. The Decombinator software suite was used to annotate the V, J and CDR3 of the TCR reads. Every sample was subsampled to the same number of TCRs (28,000) for the PS versus PT1 abundance plots. TCRs were defined as expanded if absent before sensitization and observed at least eight times at the 2-week time point. TCRdb ran its own pipeline on the public reads, namely fastp trimming at Q25 and MiXCR clone calling, and kept in-frame beta chains. Each CDR3 protein appears once, grouped with its most common genes and DNA. Here the V and J calls rest on TCRdb's processing, not on the authors' analysis. This sample is represented by a few hundred thousand distinct CDR3 sequences; roughly 7.7% of them were singletons. The ten largest clones capture about 1.1% of the sample.

The meaning of the sample's time point label: pre-sensitization, week 0. The treatment or condition label on this specimen signifies: therapeutic diphenylcyclopropenone sensitization with weekly scalp DPC. At every patch-test visit, the blood draw took place before the patch test was put on. To be eligible, patients had to be aged 18 to 70, diagnosed with alopecia and judged suitable for DPC therapy, while pregnant patients were excluded. Total RNA was isolated from unfractionated whole blood collected in Tempus Blood RNA tubes. At least ten counts were recorded for this clonotype. What this receptor recognizes is not known. Base-call qualities are not available, and no considerably larger clone is one nucleotide away.

Recombination connected TRBV3-1 to TRBJ1-2; the D gene is possibly TRBD1, with 5 bases matching. Source: whole blood, taken in connection with sensitization to the hapten diphenylcyclopropenone (DPC). The TCR was taken from a man between 18 and 35 years old with alopecia areata. Some clones in this sample may be carry-over from other donors' samples. The CDR3 protein is CASSLAGTTIGKGYTF. The DNA reads as follows: TGTGCCAGCAGCCTCGCCGGGACCACCATAGGCAAGGGCTACACCTTC.